The entry that follows covers one T cell receptor beta chain sequence. The antigen it binds to is not known. Base qualities are not provided; no much larger clone lies one nucleotide away. Between the V and J ends, shortened by 4 bases and 5 bases respectively, the junction contains 21 bases. The CDR3 measures 16 amino acids from cysteine to phenylalanine. The entry retains the CDR3 DNA only, 48 bases that are in frame from base 1. The germline V gene provides CDR1 SGHRS and CDR2 YFSETQ. The sample is drawn from a study of shared clonotypes between healthy human individuals (dated by TCRdb to about 2020). Broadly, across the study: Three men and a couple of women, aged 18 to 49 years, made up the cohort. For each donor, CD4 naive and CD4 memory were each run on three plates, CD8 naive on two plates, and CD8 memory on one plate. The study deeply sequenced blood TCR repertoires of about 5 healthy adults to estimate repertoire size and the extent of clonotype sharing between individuals. Libraries were prepared and TCR repertoires were sequenced by different laboratories using diverse techniques, in order to increase sequencing depth and limit assay-specific biases. Each donor's leukapheresis produced roughly between roughly 0.85 and 10 billion PBMCs.

Using the deep immunoSEQ assay, multiplex PCR amplified TCR CDR3 regions from genomic DNA. For each cell subset, the extracted genomic DNA was distributed evenly across all wells of several immunoSEQ 96-well plates, and each plate served as one replicate. For sorted subsets, each replicate PCR was loaded with roughly 0.2 ug genomic DNA, equivalent to roughly 30,000 T cell genomes. Purified libraries were measured with a Qubit 3.0 fluorometer, size-checked on a Bioanalyzer 2100, and measured again with the KAPA Library Quantification kit. Every immunoSEQ 96-well plate was sequenced on a dedicated single-read 150-cycle Illumina NextSeq 550 flow cell. Turning to the authors' computational methods: The immunoSEQ output contained only junctional sequences without quality scores, so filtering could not match that applied to full-length reads. Sequences were annotated with PyIR, a Python wrapper for IgBLAST v1.9, using IMGT germline references to assign V/J genes and CDR3. Any read was removed if the V/J assignment was weak (E-value above 1e-6), the CDR3 was missing, or the read contained stop codons, out-of-frame junctions, or ambiguous translated residues. V3J clonotypes were defined by identical inferred V gene, J gene, and CDR3 amino acid sequence. Percentage overlap between repertoires was calculated by dividing the number of shared unique clonotypes by the size of the smaller repertoire. Richness of each repertoire was evaluated using RTK rarefaction, the Chao1 estimator, and Recon v2.1 estimates of unobserved clonotypes. Generation probabilities for all TCRbeta clonotypes obtained by the gDNA method from several donors were computed using OLGA. TCRdb carries this immuneACCESS record with in-frame sequences only. Its versions omit some clonotypes, under half of them owing to an unresolved V gene in the studies checked, with the rest unexplained. D and trimming were read from the DNA, whereas the V and J calls and clone size are those reported in that table. The sample profile shows over 1.4 million clones; around 97% of them were found once. The ten largest clones capture approximately 1% of the sample.

What the work shows at the level of the full study, not this receptor alone: The small number of donors limited the genetic and exposure-history diversity represented. Sampling was limited to blood, and TCR repertoires in tissue likely differ from TCR repertoires in blood. Pairwise subsampling led to the expectation that sequencing depth would affect the degree of clonotype sharing among donors. Naive subsets generally had larger estimated clonotype richness than memory subsets did. When a handful of donors were compared, the shared fraction of clonotypes was 5% to 6.5% for naive CD4, around 3.6% for naive CD8, more than 2% for memory CD4, and 0.4% for memory CD8. Compared with non-shared clonotypes, the clonotypes found in all four sorted-subset donors had higher generation probabilities. Rarefaction of sorted-subset datasets indicated incomplete sequencing despite the large sequencing depth.

Donors were healthy HIV-negative adults with no recently reported acute infections or vaccinations. Every donor was a Caucasian adult living in Nashville, Tennessee, USA. CD4+ T cells were enriched by magnetic negative selection, after which naive cells were positively selected on CD45RA and the negative fraction was taken as the memory subset. Blood was obtained by leukapheresis, after which PBMCs were separated by Ficoll-Histopaque density gradient centrifugation and cryopreserved in liquid nitrogen vapor phase. Analytical flow cytometry was used to check the purity and quantity of each magnetically sorted T cell population. Genomic DNA was isolated from every sorted fraction and measured by UV absorbance on a Nanodrop 2000c.

The TCR was taken from a man aged 30 to 45 in good health. The V and J genes are TRBV5-1 and TRBJ2-5, with TRBD2 as a weak D call on 5 bases. Sequencing was done on a sample of naive CD4+ T cells sorted from blood. The sample's cell subset or site label, decoded: CD45RA+ positively selected. The CDR3 corresponds to CASSPGGTSGEETQYF. The DNA sequence is TGCGCCAGCAGCCCCGGAGGCACTAGTGGGGAGGAGACCCAGTACTTC.